This T cell receptor beta chain derives from a study of beta chain features in type 1 diabetes. Overall study context: Cell yields, gender and age were comparable in patients and healthy donors. Study-wide results and limits: The VDJ junctions of type 1 diabetes patients carried fewer insertions and more deletions. Researchers report that Type 1 diabetes patients had moderately but significantly shorter TCRB CDR3s across all four CD4+ subsets.

In all sorted populations, purity surpassed 98%. Comment on this clone: Antigen: not known.

Sequenced material consisted of expressed TCRB transcripts (all of the isolated RNA was reverse transcribed). Method: immunoSEQ multiplex PCR; TCRdb's copy keeps in-frame clones and lacks some. The sample records some 100,000 clones, 40% being singletons. Trimming took 4 bases from V and 4 from J, leaving 11 bases between them. CDR1 is MGHRA and CDR2 is YSYEKL in the germline V gene. CDR3 length: 14 residues. V and J are TRBV4-1 and TRBJ2-1, with a weak D call TRBD1 (6 bases). The sequenced material came from stem cell memory CD4+ T cells from blood. This TCR was recovered from a woman between 18 and 29 years old in good health. CDR3: CASSPAQGYNEQFF. In DNA form, the CDR3 reads TGCGCCAGCAGCCCGGCACAGGGATACAATGAGCAGTTCTTC.